This entry is about one TCR beta chain. Its specificity is not known. Germline values: CDR1 MNHNS, CDR2 SASEGT. This CDR3 contains 13 residues. The V and J ends lost 1 base and 5 bases respectively, with 8 bases between them. The study included ophthalmopathy patients with Clinical Activity Score at least 3, NOSPECS grade at least 4 and duration under 3 months. Approximately 10 ml of fresh peripheral blood supplied the PBMCs. This record comes from a study of T cells in Graves' hyperthyroidism and ophthalmopathy. What was amplified from RNA transcripts were TCR beta CDR3 regions. The HTBI set primed first-round TCR CDR3 RT-PCR. TCRdb analysed the multiplex PCR reads with MiXCR anew, one entry per CDR3 protein. The sample has almost 35,000 distinct CDR3 sequences; about 52% are singletons. Study findings and constraints: Blood samples included most of the expanded thyroid clonotypes exceeding 0.001.

This rearrangement joins TRBV6-1 to TRBJ1-1; no clear D gene. Sequencing was carried out using blood. This sequence originates from a woman aged 40 to 49 with Graves' ophthalmopathy. DNA of the CDR3: TGTGCCAGCAGTGAAGTGGCGGGAACTGAAGCTTTCTTT. It translates to CASSEVAGTEAFF.